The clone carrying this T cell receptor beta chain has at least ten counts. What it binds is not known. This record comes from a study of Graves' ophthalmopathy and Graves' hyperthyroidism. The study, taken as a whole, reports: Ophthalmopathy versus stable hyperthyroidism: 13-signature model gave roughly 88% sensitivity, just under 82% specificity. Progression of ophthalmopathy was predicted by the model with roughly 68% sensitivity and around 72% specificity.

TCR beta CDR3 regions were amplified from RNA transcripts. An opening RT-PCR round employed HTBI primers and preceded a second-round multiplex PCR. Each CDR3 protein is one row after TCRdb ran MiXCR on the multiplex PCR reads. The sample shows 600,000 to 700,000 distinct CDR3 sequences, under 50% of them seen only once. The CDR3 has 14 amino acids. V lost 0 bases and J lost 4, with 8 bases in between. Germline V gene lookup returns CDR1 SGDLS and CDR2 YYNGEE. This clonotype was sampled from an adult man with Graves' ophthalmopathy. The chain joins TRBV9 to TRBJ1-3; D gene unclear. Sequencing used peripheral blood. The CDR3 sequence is CASSVAGPGNTIYF. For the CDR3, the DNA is TGTGCCAGCAGCGTAGCAGGCCCAGGAAACACCATATATTTT. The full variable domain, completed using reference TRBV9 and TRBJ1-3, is DSGVTQTPKHLITATGQRVTLRCSPRSGDLSVYWYQQSLDQGLQFLIQYYNGEERAKGNILERFSAQQFPDLHSELNLSSLELGDSALYFCASSVAGPGNTIYFGEGSWLTVV.